This entry lists 26 T cell receptor beta chains sequenced from one sample in a study of T cells in Graves' hyperthyroidism and ophthalmopathy. There were TCR beta CDR3 regions amplified from RNA transcripts. When the TCR CDR3 underwent first-round RT-PCR, the HTBI primer set was used. One entry per CDR3 protein results from TCRdb running MiXCR on the multiplex PCR reads. The sample contains about half a million distinct CDR3 sequences, around 20% of which appear only once. The specimen was blood. The receptors derive from a man between 18 and 29 years old with Graves' hyperthyroidism.

This clonotype was counted ten times or more. The rearrangement links TRBV28 to TRBJ2-2; 7 positions agree with TRBD1. J gave up 6 bases and V 7 bases, and 8 bases lay outside the gene matches. Per the germline V gene, CDR1 is MDHEN and CDR2 is SYDVKM. The CDR3 runs 14 residues. Written as DNA, the CDR3 is TGTGCCAGCACCCCCGGACAGGACCCCGGGGAGCTGTTTTTT. Amino acids: CASTPGQDPGELFF.

This clonotype has ten or more counts. The gene calls are TRBV6-2 or TRBV6-3 and TRBJ2-7; 8 nucleotides align to TRBD2. This CDR3 is 15 amino acids long. The J segment lost 6 bases and the V segment lost 0 bases, leaving 7 bases of the junction unmatched. Germline CDR1 reads MNHEY; CDR2 reads SVGEGT. The CDR3 DNA reads as TGTGCCAGCAGTTACTCTACTAGCGGAGCCGGCGAGCAGTACTTC. The encoded protein is CASSYSTSGAGEQYF.

This clonotype was picked up many times. V usage is TRBV12-3 or TRBV12-4 and J usage is TRBJ1-1, with 7 bases lining up with TRBD1. V was pared by 7 bases and J by 5 bases, with 10 bases of the junction left unmatched. The CDR3 is 14 residues long. The CDR3 DNA is TGTGCCAGCACCCTACAGGGGTTAAATACTGAAGCTTTCTTT. This encodes CASTLQGLNTEAFF.

This clonotype was seen repeatedly, ten times or more. The J gene is TRBJ1-2, the V gene TRBV18; no reliable D call. The ends were cut back, 1 base at V and 4 bases at J, with 22 bases in the middle. The CDR3 covers 18 residues. Germline CDR1 is KGHSH and CDR2 is LQKENI. CDR3 region: CASSPLSGTATFSYGYTF. The CDR3 bases are TGTGCCAGCTCACCACTTTCGGGAACCGCGACCTTCTCCTATGGCTACACCTTC. Full variable domain (outside the CDR3, taken from reference TRBV18 and TRBJ1-2): NAGVMQNPRHLVRRRGQEARLRCSPMKGHSHVYWYRQLPEEGLKFMVYLQKENIIDESGMPKERFSAEFPKEGPSILRIQQVVRGDSAAYFCASSPLSGTATFSYGYTFGSGTRLTVV.

The chain links TRBV11-2 to TRBJ2-2, with D perhaps assigned TRBD1 or TRBD2 (6 bases each). Per the germline V gene, CDR1 is SGHAT and CDR2 is FQNNGV. This CDR3 contains 17 residues. V lost 5 bases and J 5 bases, leaving 21 bases between the germline ends. As DNA, the CDR3 is TGTGCCAGCAGCCCCCCCCGGGGGCGCAGGGTGACCGGGGAGCTGTTTTTT. This gives the protein CASSPPRGRRVTGELFF. Together with reference TRBV11-2 and TRBJ2-2, the CDR3 gives the full variable domain: EAGVAQSPRYKIIEKRQSVAFWCNPISGHATLYWYQQILGQGPKLLIQFQNNGVVDDSQLPKDRFSAERLKGVDSTLKIQPAKLEDSAVYLCASSPPRGRRVTGELFFGEGSRLTVL.

This chain uses TRBV6-1 with TRBJ2-7; tentatively, D is TRBD1 or TRBD2 (5 bases each). Trimming took 8 bases from V and 0 from J, leaving 23 bases between them. Germline V gives CDR1 MNHNS, CDR2 SASEGT. This CDR3 comprises 17 residues. CDR3 nucleotides: TGTGCCAGCCCCCCTCTCACGGGACCTCATCACTCCTACGAGCAGTACTTC. It yields the protein CASPPLTGPHHSYEQYF.

This clonotype was seen repeatedly, ten times or more. This chain uses TRBV5-1 with TRBJ1-1; no definite D call. This CDR3 region has 13 residues. V lost 5 bases, J lost 5 bases, and 13 bases lay in between. The germline V gene has CDR1 SGHRS and CDR2 YFSETQ. The CDR3 region has the DNA TGCGCCAGCAGTTGGTCAGGATTAACTGAAGCTTTCTTT. Translated, it gives CASSWSGLTEAFF.

This clonotype was seen repeatedly, ten times or more. As DNA, the CDR3 is TGTGCCATCAGTGATTGGGAAGGCTACACCTTC. The encoded protein is CAISDWEGYTF. The chain combines TRBV10-3 with TRBJ1-2, with no clear D. V lost 3 bases and J 8 bases, leaving 7 bases between the germline ends. This CDR3 spans 11 amino acids. Germline V gene data show CDR1 as ENHRY and CDR2 as SYGVKD.

Ten or more counts support this clonotype. The rearrangement joins TRBV6-1 to TRBJ2-7, with 7 bases lining up with TRBD2. Germline V gene lookup returns CDR1 MNHNS and CDR2 SASEGT. The CDR3 is 15 residues long. The trim removed 0 bases at V and 5 bases at J, leaving 7 bases unmatched. CDR3 residues: CASSEAWGGLNEQYF. CDR3 nucleotide sequence: TGTGCCAGCAGTGAAGCCTGGGGAGGGTTAAACGAGCAGTACTTC.

This clonotype was recorded at least ten times. The V call is TRBV12-3 or TRBV12-4, the J call TRBJ1-5; no firm D call. Between the trimmed V and J ends, which lost 4 bases and 0 bases, there was a span of 7 bases. This CDR3 is built from 14 residues. CDR3 DNA: TGTGCCAGCAGTTGGACGGGTAGCAATCAGCCCCAGCATTTT. Translated, it gives CASSWTGSNQPQHF.

Only a few counts were recorded for this clonotype. The chain employs TRBV12-3 or TRBV12-4 and TRBJ1-5, with D maybe TRBD1 (5 bases). The CDR3 covers 14 residues. The V and J ends lost 6 bases and 2 bases respectively, with 11 bases between them. This chain's CDR3 is CASRAGTGNQPQHF. Here the CDR3 DNA reads TGTGCCAGCAGGGCCGGGACGGGCAATCAGCCCCAGCATTTT.

This clonotype was picked up many times. The rearrangement links TRBV20-1 to TRBJ1-2; tentatively, D is TRBD1 (5 bases). The CDR3 contains 15 residues. Germline CDR1 DFQATT, CDR2 SNEGSKA (reference sequence). The germline V and J ends were trimmed by 8 bases and 7 bases, with 26 bases remaining between them. This chain's CDR3 is CSSWGKQDIVSGYTF. The CDR3 DNA sequence: TGCAGTTCATGGGGCAAACAGGATATTGTGAGTGGCTACACCTTC.

This clonotype was seen many times. The V call is TRBV24-1, the J call TRBJ1-2, with 8 bases identical to TRBD1. Losses at the gene ends were 5 bases for V and 7 bases for J; bases not matched to a gene: 8. The length of the CDR3 is 14 residues. Germline lookup yields CDR1 KGHDR and CDR2 SFDVKD. As DNA, the CDR3 is TGTGCCACCAGTGCCAGACAGGGGCCTGGTGGCTACACCTTC. It encodes CATSARQGPGGYTF.

Ten or more counts support this clonotype. A much bigger clone sits one base away, suggesting this may be a read error. J is TRBJ2-5 and V is TRBV6-1; 10 nucleotides align to TRBD1. The germline V gene has CDR1 MNHNS and CDR2 SASEGT. V was clipped by 5 bases and J by 0 bases; unmatched bases: 6. The CDR3 has 16 residues. As DNA, the CDR3 is TGTGCCAGCAGTCAGTACGGGACAGGGGACCAAGAGACCCAGTACTTC. Its protein is CASSQYGTGDQETQYF.

This clonotype has more than one count but fewer than ten. V gene TRBV29-1 combines with J gene TRBJ2-7; D not certain. Germline V lookup: CDR1 SQVTM, CDR2 ANQGSEA. The V end was cut by 6 bases, the J end by 2 bases, with 17 bases between. This CDR3 has 14 residues. In nucleotides, the CDR3 is TGCAGCGTCCCCGCTAAAGGTAGCCCCTACGAGCAGTACTTC. This gives the protein CSVPAKGSPYEQYF.

This clonotype has a count of ten or more. This rearrangement joins TRBV10-2 to TRBJ1-1, with D uncertain. V was pared by 3 bases and J by 0 bases, with 8 bases between. Looked up from germline, CDR1 is WSHSY and CDR2 is SAAADI. CDR3 length equals 14 residues. The CDR3 sequence: CASSDPGMNTEAFF. In nucleotides, the CDR3 is TGCGCCAGCAGTGATCCCGGCATGAACACTGAAGCTTTCTTT.

The genes are TRBV6-1 and TRBJ1-2; possible D gene TRBD1, 6 bases. This CDR3 comprises 12 residues. Germline CDR1 and CDR2: MNHNS and SASEGT. Trimming removed 8 bases at V and 8 bases at J, with 15 bases between. The CDR3 loop reads CASGGAGNGYTF. DNA for the CDR3: TGTGCCAGCGGGGGGGCAGGGAACGGCTACACCTTC.

This clonotype was counted at least ten times. This may come from a read error, since a much larger clone is one base off. This rearrangement joins TRBV6-5 to TRBJ2-5, with D tentatively TRBD1 (6 bases). The CDR3 length is 14 residues. Germline lookup yields CDR1 MNHEY and CDR2 SVGAGI. The CDR3 DNA reads TGTGCCAGCAGTTCACAGGGAACCCAAGAGACCAAGTACTTC. Its protein is CASSSQGTQETKYF.

This clonotype occurred many times. The gene calls are TRBV6-5 and TRBJ1-2; D might be TRBD1 (6 bases). The CDR3 runs to 14 residues. Trimming left V 0 bases short and J 7 bases short, with 12 bases between. The V gene's germline CDR1 is MNHEY and CDR2 SVGAGI. The CDR3 coding sequence is TGTGCCAGCAGTTACTCGAGGGGGGCGCGTGGCTACACCTTC. Translated, it gives CASSYSRGARGYTF.

This clonotype was counted many times. The J gene is TRBJ2-5, the V gene TRBV5-1; D could derive from TRBD1 or TRBD2 (5 bases each). The germline CDR1 and CDR2 sequences are SGHRS and YFSETQ. The CDR3 extends over 15 amino acids. V was clipped by 0 bases and J by 0 bases, with 9 bases between them. Written as DNA, the CDR3 is TGCGCCAGCAGCTTGGGACAGCGGTACCAAGAGACCCAGTACTTC. This codes for CASSLGQRYQETQYF.

This clonotype has at least ten counts. The genes are TRBV6-1 and TRBJ1-5, with TRBD1 identical over 7 bases. The length of the CDR3 is 13 residues. Germline lookup yields CDR1 MNHNS and CDR2 SASEGT. V was pared by 4 bases and J by 5 bases, with 2 bases of the junction left unmatched. The CDR3 here is CASSVTGYQPQHF. The CDR3 DNA follows: TGTGCCAGCAGTGTGACAGGGTATCAGCCCCAGCATTTT.

This clonotype was counted only a few times. The rearrangement uses TRBV28 and TRBJ1-3, with TRBD1 matching 10 bases. The germline CDR1 and CDR2 sequences are MDHEN and SYDVKM. V lost 5 bases and J lost 6; bases outside the gene matches: 4. The CDR3 is made up of 14 amino acids. The CDR3 sequence: CASSPGTGVNTIYF. The CDR3 nucleotides are TGTGCCAGCAGTCCCGGGACAGGGGTAAACACCATATATTTT.

This rearrangement joins TRBV28 to TRBJ1-1; D may be TRBD1 (6 bases). Trimming removed 4 bases from V and 4 bases from J, with 10 bases in between. From germline, CDR1 is MDHEN and CDR2 SYDVKM. This CDR3 is built from 13 residues. The CDR3 loop is CASSYIQGTEAFF. As DNA, the CDR3 is TGTGCCAGCAGTTATATACAGGGCACTGAAGCTTTCTTT.

This clonotype was seen at least ten times. The CDR3 DNA is TGCGCCAGCAGCTTGACAGGGACTTCGACGGGGGAGACCCAGTACTTC. This codes for CASSLTGTSTGETQYF. The chain employs TRBV5-1 and TRBJ2-5; the D call may be TRBD1 or TRBD2 (6 bases each). Germline V gene lookup returns CDR1 SGHRS and CDR2 YFSETQ. With 1 base removed from V and 5 bases from J, the gap between germline ends came to 18 bases. The CDR3 is 16 amino acids.

The rearrangement joins TRBV30 to TRBJ2-7, with TRBD1 identical over 9 bases. V lost 2 bases and J lost 2; bases outside the gene matches: 10. The germline gives CDR1 GTSNPN, CDR2 SVGIG (reference sequence). The CDR3 runs to 16 residues. Written as DNA, the CDR3 is TGTGCCTGGAGTCTGCGACCCGGGACAGGGCCCTACGAGCAGTACTTC. Its protein product is CAWSLRPGTGPYEQYF.

This clonotype was seen many times. The chain links TRBV20-1 to TRBJ2-5, with 7 nucleotides matching TRBD1. Losses at the gene ends were 3 bases for V and 0 bases for J; bases not matched to a gene: 4. This CDR3 is 14 amino acids long. Germline V gene data show CDR1 as DFQATT and CDR2 as SNEGSKA (reference sequence). The CDR3 loop reads CSASRDSNQETQYF. CDR3 sequence (DNA): TGCAGTGCTAGTAGGGACAGTAACCAAGAGACCCAGTACTTC.